The text below deals with one T cell receptor beta chain. Its specificity is not known. These data come from a study of long-term antiretroviral therapy in people with HIV. Points from the study as a whole: With ART, diversity went up but was still lower than in transplant donor controls. Information pertaining to ART adherence, viral resistance or therapeutic modifications was not obtained. Collection of the blood, which took place between about 2004 and 2018, possibly occurred under older ART regimens.

At the survey level, the v3.0 immunoSEQ assay was run. What sequencing targeted per sample was about 35,000-50,000 T-cell genomes. Clones were read by immunoSEQ multiplex PCR, and TCRdb kept only the in-frame ones, dropping some. The sample records fewer than 25,000 clones, more than 75% being singletons. The origin of this receptor is a woman aged 25 to 39 with HIV. The specimen comprised unsorted PBMCs, sampled 1.8 years before starting antiretroviral therapy.

The CDR3 is CASKRGGEKLFF. CDR3 coding DNA: TGTGCCAGCAAACGGGGGGGTGAAAAACTGTTTTTT. This sequence joins TRBV27 and TRBJ1-4; tentatively, D is TRBD1 (5 bases). The length of the CDR3 is 12 residues. V lost 7 bases, J lost 7 bases, and 10 bases lay in between. Germline V CDR1 and CDR2: MNHEY, SMNVEV (reference sequence).